The clone carrying this T cell receptor beta chain has only one observation. Its specificity is not known. The sample holds other DNA sequences that translate to the same CDR3. This record belongs to a study of beta chain features in type 1 diabetes. About the study: Patients did not differ from healthy donors in age, gender or cell yield.

The sequenced template was cDNA made from the entire isolated RNA. Samples of naive, central memory and regulatory T cells yielded a mean of around 3.4 million reads. Using immunoSEQ multiplex PCR, the repertoire was profiled, and TCRdb retains in-frame clones only, with some absent. The top ten hold approximately 0.053% of the sample, which has nearly 250,000 clones, more than 65% seen once. Study outcomes and limitations: Moderate but significant shortening of TCRB CDR3s was recorded in all four CD4+ subsets from Type 1 diabetes patients.

Each donor gave one heparinised blood draw averaging about 110 mL. The V end lost 2 bases, the J end lost 3 bases, and 5 bases lay between the germline ends. The CDR3 is made up of 12 amino acids. Germline values: CDR1 KGHSH, CDR2 LQKENI. Sequenced sample: naive CD4+ T cells from blood. This sequence was found in a man aged 25-45 years in good health. V is TRBV18 and J is TRBJ2-7, with D uncertain. In nucleotides, the CDR3 is TGTGCCAGCTCACCAGGCAGCTACGAGCAGTACTTC. It yields the protein CASSPGSYEQYF.